The sequence of this T cell receptor (beta chain) was determined in a study of CD8+CD57+ T cells in acquired aplastic anemia. As for the study in general: On average, sorted CD4+ and CD8+ cells gave 3 to 3.5 ug of DNA. Study-wide findings and caveats: The study identified under 30 CD8+ CDR3 sequences shared by patients and controls.

Patients who underwent sequencing had shown CD8+CD57+ cell expansion by flow cytometry. The study sampled blood from patients who had received no therapy. The germline V gene encodes CDR1 LNHDA and CDR2 SQIVND (reference sequence). Trimming cost V 6 bases and J 0 bases, with 13 bases left between them. CDR3 length: 15 residues. Researchers used genomic DNA as the template to profile TCR beta VDJ and CDR3. TCRdb independently ran MiXCR on the reads; one entry per CDR3 protein. The table has 150,000 to 200,000 distinct CDR3 sequences, around 50% seen once. Ten or more counts support this clonotype. The antigen is not known.

Sequenced material: sorted CD4+, CD8+, or CD8+CD57+ T cells (not recorded which) from PBMCs. The receptor's source is a human donor with aplastic anemia. The rearrangement links TRBV19 to TRBJ2-3; D unclear. The CDR3: CASRRTLISTDTQYF. CDR3 DNA sequence: TGTGCCAGTAGAAGGACCCTAATTAGCACAGATACGCAGTATTTT.